These 16 T cell receptor beta chains were all obtained from the same sample, sequenced in a study of T cell responses to AZD1222 COVID-19 vaccine. Sequencing was performed with immunoSEQ multiplex PCR; in TCRdb, only in-frame clones are kept and a portion is missing. The sample shows 150,000 to 160,000 clones, around 89% of them seen only once. The sequences come from peripheral blood, collected on day 0 of AZD1222 vaccination. Receptors were obtained from an adult in good health.

This sequence joins TRBV9 and TRBJ1-3; no clear D gene. Trimming shortened V by 0 bases and J by 2 bases, and 9 bases separated the two germline ends. Germline loops: CDR1 SGDLS, CDR2 YYNGEE. This CDR3 comprises 15 residues. The CDR3 loop reads CASSVGGSTGNTIYF. The CDR3 DNA sequence: TGTGCCAGCAGCGTAGGCGGGTCCACTGGAAACACCATATATTTT.

Points on this clone: An end of the junction does not agree with germline; a read error may underlie this. V usage is TRBV7-8 and J usage is TRBJ2-3; 12 positions match TRBD2. This CDR3 is built from 17 residues. Germline CDR1 SGHVS, CDR2 FQNEAQ. CDR3 DNA sequence: TGCGCTACCCTAGCGGGGGGGCCCACTTCTAGCACAGATACGCAGTATTTT. Translation gives CATLAGGPTSSTDTQYF. The whole variable domain, remainder taken from reference TRBV7-8 and TRBJ2-3, is GAGVSQSPRYKVAKRGQDVALRCDPISGHVSLFWYQQALGQGPEFLTYFQNEAQLDKSGLPSDRFFAERPEGSVSTLKIQRTQQEDSAVYLCATLAGGPTSSTDTQYFGPGTRLTVL.

The V and J genes are TRBV7-9 and TRBJ1-6; 8 bases align to TRBD1. This CDR3 has 13 residues. V was pared by 4 bases and J by 9 bases, with 2 bases of the junction left unmatched. Germline V gives CDR1 SEHNR, CDR2 FQNEAQ (reference sequence). The CDR3 sequence: CASSSDRASPLHF. The CDR3 DNA reads TGTGCCAGCAGCTCGGACAGGGCTTCACCCCTCCACTTT.

The rearrangement joins TRBV27 to TRBJ1-2, with 9 bases fitting TRBD1. The CDR3 totals 17 residues. CDR1 is MNHEY and CDR2 is SMNVEV in the germline V gene (reference sequence). V lost 0 bases to trimming and J lost 4 bases; unmatched junction nucleotides: 9. The CDR3 loop reads CASSLSNPGQGLYGYTF. The CDR3 DNA sequence: TGTGCCAGCAGTTTATCGAACCCGGGACAGGGTCTCTATGGCTACACCTTC.

This clone was recorded a few times. The chain joins TRBV19 to TRBJ1-5; D may be TRBD1 (6 bases). The germline CDR1 and CDR2 sequences are LNHDA and SQIVND (reference sequence). V lost 7 bases, J lost 7 bases, and 20 bases lay in between. CDR3 length: 15 residues. CDR3 sequence reads: CASNSGTGLRQPQHF. For the CDR3, the DNA is TGTGCCAGTAATTCGGGCACAGGGTTGAGACAGCCCCAGCATTTT.

V is TRBV4-3 and J is TRBJ2-5; D gene unclear. CDR1 is LGHNA, CDR2 YSLEER, per germline. The germline V and J ends were trimmed by 0 bases and 0 bases, with 8 bases remaining between them. The length of the CDR3 is 15 residues. CDR3 sequence (DNA): TGCGCCAGCAGCCAAGATCGGCATCACCAAGAGACCCAGTACTTC. Amino acid sequence: CASSQDRHHQETQYF.

This chain uses TRBV6-6 with TRBJ2-7; 9 bases line up with TRBD1. This CDR3 is built from 15 residues. Unmatched junction bases numbered 6, after V lost 4 bases and J lost 2 bases. Per germline, CDR1 MNHNY and CDR2 SVGAGI (reference sequence). CDR3 nucleotides: TGTGCCAGCAGTTTGAGGGGACAGGGTCCCTACGAGCAGTACTTC. Its translation is CASSLRGQGPYEQYF.

In this sample, this clone turned up once. J is TRBJ1-6 and V is TRBV7-2; D remains unclear. Germline values: CDR1 SGHTA, CDR2 FQGNSA. The CDR3 has 13 amino acids. Trimming removed 2 bases at V and 9 bases at J, with 8 bases between. The CDR3 here is CASSLNGVSPLHF. The CDR3 region has the DNA TGTGCCAGCAGCTTAAATGGAGTTTCACCCCTCCACTTT.

The V call is TRBV18, the J call TRBJ1-1; D possibly corresponds to TRBD1 (6 bases). The V and J ends lost 4 bases and 4 bases respectively, with 13 bases between them. This CDR3 has 14 residues. Looked up from germline, CDR1 is KGHSH and CDR2 is LQKENI. CDR3 protein: CASSLGGTGTEAFF. The CDR3 nucleotides read TGTGCCAGCTCACTCGGGGGCACAGGCACTGAAGCTTTCTTT.

This chain links TRBV5-1 with TRBJ2-5, with 9 positions matching TRBD1. The CDR3 contains 14 residues. V shed 3 bases, J shed 4 bases, and the junction held 4 bases outside the gene matches. From germline, CDR1 is SGHRS and CDR2 YFSETQ. The CDR3 DNA reads as TGCGCCAGCAGCTGGGGACAGGGACGAGAGACCCAGTACTTC. This sequence encodes CASSWGQGRETQYF.

This clone has only a few counts. The rearrangement links TRBV5-4 to TRBJ1-2; TRBD1 might be the D (6 bases). CDR1 SGHNT and CDR2 YYREEE come from the germline V gene (reference sequence). V was trimmed by 4 bases and J by 2 bases, leaving 12 bases between them. The CDR3 loop spans 14 amino acids. The CDR3 spells CASSLGTSNYGYTF. The CDR3 DNA follows: TGTGCCAGCAGCCTGGGGACATCGAACTATGGCTACACCTTC.

The rearrangement uses TRBV5-6 and TRBJ1-6; D is undetermined. With 3 bases removed from V and 7 bases from J, the gap between germline ends came to 11 bases. The CDR3 is 14 amino acids. Per the germline V gene, CDR1 is SGHDT and CDR2 is YYEEEE. The CDR3 DNA follows: TGTGCCAGCAGCTGGAGGGCTGGGAATTCACCCCTCCACTTT. Translating gives CASSWRAGNSPLHF. The whole variable domain, remainder taken from reference TRBV5-6 and TRBJ1-6, is DAGVTQSPTHLIKTRGQQVTLRCSPKSGHDTVSWYQQALGQGPQFIFQYYEEEERQRGNFPDRFSGHQFPNYSSELNVNALLLGDSALYLCASSWRAGNSPLHFGNGTRLTVT.

The V gene is TRBV9, the J gene TRBJ1-1; TRBD1 agrees at 8 bases. V lost 4 bases, J lost 2 bases, and 7 bases stayed unmatched. CDR3 length: 15 residues. Germline V gene sequence: CDR1 SGDLS, CDR2 YYNGEE. CDR3 loop: CASSLTGGLNTEAFF. The CDR3 DNA sequence: TGTGCCAGCAGCCTTACAGGGGGATTAAACACTGAAGCTTTCTTT.

This clone was counted between two and nine times. Other DNA sequences in this specimen translate into the identical CDR3. The CDR3 loop is CASSVDGAGQPQHF. DNA for the CDR3: TGTGCCAGCAGCGTAGATGGGGCTGGACAGCCCCAGCATTTT. This chain links TRBV9 with TRBJ1-5; D is possibly TRBD1 (5 bases). Germline CDR1 reads SGDLS; CDR2 reads YYNGEE. The CDR3 loop spans 14 amino acids. V lost 0 bases and J lost 7, with 11 bases in between. The variable domain in full, completed from reference TRBV9 and TRBJ1-5, reads DSGVTQTPKHLITATGQRVTLRCSPRSGDLSVYWYQQSLDQGLQFLIQYYNGEERAKGNILERFSAQQFPDLHSELNLSSLELGDSALYFCASSVDGAGQPQHFGDGTRLSIL.

V usage is TRBV15 and J usage is TRBJ2-7; 8 bases fit TRBD1. Germline V gene sequence: CDR1 LNHNV, CDR2 YYDKDF (reference sequence). This CDR3 is built from 15 residues. The ends lost 0 bases at V and 2 bases at J; junction bases unmatched: 3. The CDR3 coding sequence is TGTGCCACCAGCAGAGACAGGGGGCCAACCTACGAGCAGTACTTC. This encodes CATSRDRGPTYEQYF.

The rearrangement links TRBV7-9 to TRBJ2-2; 7 positions agree with TRBD1. In germline, CDR1 is SEHNR, CDR2 FQNEAQ (reference sequence). This CDR3 is built from 16 residues. After removal of 3 bases from V and 3 bases from J, the junction contained 7 bases not matched to a gene. CDR3 loop: CASSFDRVSYTGELFF. As DNA, the CDR3 is TGTGCCAGCAGCTTCGACAGGGTTTCGTACACCGGGGAGCTGTTTTTT.